This is a list of T cell receptor beta chains from one sample in a study of T cell responses to AZD1222 COVID-19 vaccine. Clones were sequenced by immunoSEQ multiplex PCR, and TCRdb holds only the in-frame ones, with some missing. The sample holds about 86,000 clones; roughly 88% are singletons and the top ten take around an eighth. The sequencing here drew on peripheral blood, taken 28 days after the second AZD1222 dose. The receptors come from an adult who received the AZD1222 COVID-19 vaccine. Both conserved end residues are part of each CDR3. The D gene is left open where the match is weak. Not every row has a clone size; where given, it reads once, few, many or a size class.

TRBJ1-2	-	TRBV25-1	-	TGTGCCAGCAGGACAAGAGACTATGGCTACACCTTC	CASRTRDYGYTF
TRBJ1-2	TRBD1	TRBV30	-	TGTGCCTGGAAGGAGACAGGGATCTCTGGCTACACCTTC	CAWKETGISGYTF
TRBJ2-7	TRBD2	TRBV13	-	TGTCCCCGCAGCTTAATCGGGGGGGGCTCCTACGAGCAGTACTTC	CPRSLIGGGSYEQYF
TRBJ2-5	-	TRBV19	-	TGTGCCAGTAGTTACAGGCGGGGAGAGACCCAGTACTTC	CASSYRRGETQYF
TRBJ2-5	TRBD2	TRBV20-1	-	TGCAGTGCTAGTTCTGGTTCGGGAGGGGAGACCCAGTACTTC	CSASSGSGGETQYF
TRBJ2-3	TRBD2	TRBV27	-	TGTGCCAGCAGTTTTAAGACTAGCGGCGGGGATACGCAGTATTTT	CASSFKTSGGDTQYF
TRBJ1-1	-	TRBV28	-	TGTGCCAGCCTTCGGGGGGTTGGACTATATATGGGGGCTGGATCGGAAGCTTTCTTT	CASLRGVGLYMGAGSEAFF
TRBJ1-2	-	TRBV6-1	-	TGTGCCAGCAGTGAAGGATCAGGAGGAAACTGGTATGGCTACACCTTC	CASSEGSGGNWYGYTF
TRBJ2-7	-	TRBV5-6	-	TGTGCCAGCAGCTTGGAGGGCAGGGCTATTCCCTACGAGCAGTACTTC	CASSLEGRAIPYEQYF
TRBJ1-2	-	TRBV28	-	TGTGCCAGCAGGAGAGGACAGATCTATGGCTACACCTTC	CASRRGQIYGYTF
TRBJ2-5	-	TRBV7-2	-	TGTGCCAGCAGCCTCCTTCAGGGCCTCCGGCGAGAGACCCAGTACTTC	CASSLLQGLRRETQYF
TRBJ2-2	-	TRBV5-1	-	TGCGCCAGCAGCTGGGGCCAGAACACCGGGGAGCTGTTTTTT	CASSWGQNTGELFF
TRBJ1-2	-	TRBV27	-	TGTGCCAGCAGTCCCCTTGTCCCAAACTATGGCTACACCTTC	CASSPLVPNYGYTF
TRBJ2-3	-	TRBV27	-	TGTGCCAGCAGTTTATTGGCAGGGGGCACAGATACGCAGTATTTT	CASSLLAGGTDTQYF
TRBJ2-7	-	TRBV7-6	few	TGTGCCAGCAGCGAAAGTCCTTCCTACGAGCAGTACTTC	CASSESPSYEQYF
TRBJ1-2	-	TRBV5-1	-	TGCGCCAGCAGCTTGGCCGCGGGACTTAACTATGGCTACACCTTC	CASSLAAGLNYGYTF
TRBJ1-2	-	TRBV4-3	-	TGCGCCAGCAGCCAAGACCGGGTTCGCCCCACTAGCTACACCTTC	CASSQDRVRPTSYTF
TRBJ2-7	-	TRBV28	-	TGTGCCAGCAGTTTTGCTCCCCGGGACTGGCACTACGAGCAGTACTTC	CASSFAPRDWHYEQYF
TRBJ1-6	TRBD1	TRBV7-3	once	TGTGCCAGCAGCGTAACAGGGGGCTCACCCCTCCACTTT	CASSVTGGSPLHF
TRBJ2-1	TRBD2	TRBV10-3	-	TGTGCCAGCCTACCGGGACTAGCCGGCCATGAGCAGTTCTTC	CASLPGLAGHEQFF
TRBJ2-7	TRBD1	TRBV5-1	-	TGCGCCAGCAGCCTCGACAGGGGGCTCGACGAGCAGTACTTC	CASSLDRGLDEQYF
TRBJ2-7	TRBD2	TRBV5-1	-	TGCGCCAGCACCACTAGCGGAGCCTCCTACGAGCAGTACTTC	CASTTSGASYEQYF
TRBJ1-3	TRBD1	TRBV19	few	TGTGCCAGTAACCCTACGACCCTACAGGGGGGAAACACCATATATTTT	CASNPTTLQGGNTIYF
TRBJ1-3	-	TRBV5-6	-	TGTGCCAGCAGCTTGGTACAGAGCTCTGGAAACACCATATATTTT	CASSLVQSSGNTIYF
TRBJ1-4	-	TRBV5-5	-	TGTGCCAGCAGCTTAACACGAACAGCCGGAACTAATGAAAAACTGTTTTTT	CASSLTRTAGTNEKLFF
TRBJ2-3	-	TRBV18	-	TGTGCCAGCTCAAAGGCTACAGATACGCAGTATTTT	CASSKATDTQYF
TRBJ2-7	-	TRBV3-1/TRBV3-2	-	TGTGCCAGCAGCCAAGATGTCCGCGGTTACGAGCAGTACTTC	CASSQDVRGYEQYF
TRBJ1-2	-	TRBV20-1	-	TGCAGTGCCCCAAACTATGGCTACACCTTC	CSAPNYGYTF
TRBJ1-3	-	TRBV7-3	-	TGTGCCAGCAGCTTAACGGGCGGAAACTCTGGAAACACCATATATTTT	CASSLTGGNSGNTIYF
TRBJ2-3	-	TRBV6-1	-	TGTGCCAGCAGTGAATTTCTCGAGGATACGCAGTATTTT	CASSEFLEDTQYF
TRBJ2-6	-	TRBV5-1	-	TGCGCCAGCAGCTTCAGTTCTGGGGCCAACGTCCTGACTTTC	CASSFSSGANVLTF
TRBJ2-3	-	TRBV3-1/TRBV3-2	-	TGTGCCAGCAGCCAAAACGGTCAAATAGATACGCAGTATTTT	CASSQNGQIDTQYF
TRBJ1-2	-	TRBV30	-	TGTGCCTGGAGTGTATGGGAGGGTGGCTACACCTTC	CAWSVWEGGYTF
TRBJ1-4	-	TRBV6-1	once	TGTGCCAGCAGTGATGAGGGTGGTGTGTTTTTT	CASSDEGGVFF
TRBJ2-7	-	TRBV2	-	TGTGCCAGCAGTGAATTTTACGAGCAGTACTTC	CASSEFYEQYF
TRBJ1-2	-	TRBV29-1	-	TGCAGCGTCCAAACCCGGGCCACCCGAAACTATGGCTACACCTTC	CSVQTRATRNYGYTF